A single sample is the source of the 27 T cell receptor beta chains below, sequenced in a study of cytomegalovirus exposure and HLA in healthy donors. PCR was performed using 60 Vbeta and 13 Jbeta primers. Repertoires were generated with immunoSEQ multiplex PCR, while TCRdb's copy carries only in-frame clones and drops some. The sample includes about 110,000 clones, just over 15% of them seen just once. The sequenced sample was PBMCs. The receptors were gathered from a woman under 30 in good health and CMV-seronegative.

For the CDR3, the DNA is TGTGCCAGCGGGGACAGGGCGCATGAAAAACTGTTTTTT. Residues: CASGDRAHEKLFF. The genes are TRBV19 and TRBJ1-4; 9 bases line up with TRBD1. V was clipped by 9 bases and J by 6 bases; unmatched bases: 5. This CDR3 spans 13 amino acids. Germline V gene sequence: CDR1 LNHDA, CDR2 SQIVND (reference sequence).

This clone was recorded a few times. V is TRBV18 and J is TRBJ2-7, with D possibly matching TRBD1 (5 bases). V lost 0 bases, J lost 1 base, and 13 bases lay in between. Looked up from germline, CDR1 is KGHSH and CDR2 is LQKENI. The CDR3 contains 16 residues. The DNA for the CDR3 is TGTGCCAGCTCACCACCGGGCAGGGCGGCATCCTACGAGCAGTACTTC. As protein: CASSPPGRAASYEQYF.

This clone was counted only a few times. V gene TRBV29-1 combines with J gene TRBJ1-5, with D possibly TRBD1 on 6 matching bases. V lost 5 bases to trimming and J lost 8 bases, with 16 bases between them. Germline CDR1 and CDR2: SQVTM and ANQGSEA. The CDR3 runs 13 residues. CDR3 region: CSVRGGAWEPQHF. As DNA, the CDR3 is TGCAGCGTTAGAGGGGGGGCTTGGGAGCCCCAGCATTTT.

This clone has only a few counts. The CDR3 DNA sequence: TGTGCCATCAGCGGGACAGGGGGGAGCATTCAGTACTTC. It yields the protein CAISGTGGSIQYF. The chain links TRBV10-3 to TRBJ2-4; 11 nucleotides match TRBD1. Trimming at V came to 6 bases and at J to 9 bases, leaving 4 bases not matched to a gene. The CDR3 runs to 13 residues. Per the germline V gene, CDR1 is ENHRY and CDR2 is SYGVKD.

This clone has more than one count but fewer than ten. The V call is TRBV6-5, the J call TRBJ2-7, with D possibly being TRBD2 (6 bases). The CDR3 totals 14 residues. CDR1 and CDR2 (germline): MNHEY, SVGAGI. The V end was cut by 0 bases, the J end by 3 bases, with 9 bases between. CDR3 sequence reads: CASSYSIGGYEQYF. DNA for the CDR3: TGTGCCAGCAGTTACTCGATCGGGGGCTACGAGCAGTACTTC.

This clone appeared a few times. This sequence joins TRBV2 and TRBJ1-5, with TRBD1 matching 9 bases. V gave up 6 bases and J gave up 5 bases; unmatched junction bases: 8. This CDR3 contains 15 residues. Germline V CDR1 and CDR2: SNHLY, FYNNEI. CDR3 residues: CASRGKGTGYQPQHF. CDR3 DNA: TGTGCCAGCAGGGGAAAAGGGACAGGGTATCAGCCCCAGCATTTT.

This clone was detected only a few times. The chain employs TRBV5-6 and TRBJ1-6; TRBD1 agrees at 7 bases. V trimming: 6 bases; J trimming: 10 bases; junction bases outside the gene matches: 10. CDR1 and CDR2 (germline): SGHDT, YYEEEE. This CDR3 is 14 amino acids long. The CDR3 DNA follows: TGTGCCAGCACCGAAAGACAGGGAGGATCACCCCTCCACTTT. Its translation is CASTERQGGSPLHF.

The chain couples TRBV4-1 to TRBJ2-1; 12 positions agree with TRBD2. This CDR3 spans 17 amino acids. From germline, CDR1 is MGHRA and CDR2 YSYEKL. The V segment lost 3 bases and the J segment 4 bases; nucleotides outside the gene matches: 7. The CDR3, as DNA: TGCGCCAGCAGCCATCTCGGACTAGCGGGGTTATACAATGAGCAGTTCTTC. As protein: CASSHLGLAGLYNEQFF.

This clone was recorded a few times. The chain couples TRBV9 to TRBJ2-4, with TRBD1 matching 7 bases. The CDR3 length is 13 residues. In germline, CDR1 is SGDLS, CDR2 YYNGEE. The J segment lost 5 bases and the V segment lost 4 bases, leaving 3 bases of the junction unmatched. CDR3 DNA sequence: TGTGCCAGCAGCACCGGGACAGAAAACATTCAGTACTTC. Translation gives CASSTGTENIQYF.

The J gene is TRBJ1-1, the V gene TRBV28; TRBD1 agrees at 8 bases. The V segment lost 5 bases and the J segment 10 bases; nucleotides outside the gene matches: 9. The CDR3 contains 13 residues. CDR1 MDHEN and CDR2 SYDVKM come from the germline V gene. The CDR3 loop reads CASSPNSGGRAFF. In nucleotides, the CDR3 is TGTGCCAGCAGTCCCAATTCAGGGGGCAGAGCTTTCTTT.

V is TRBV9 and J is TRBJ2-7; TRBD2 matches 8 bases. The CDR3 loop spans 16 amino acids. The V segment lost 2 bases and the J segment 5 bases; nucleotides outside the gene matches: 12. Germline V gene sequence: CDR1 SGDLS, CDR2 YYNGEE. The chain's CDR3 is CASSVAPGLAGDEQYF. The CDR3, as DNA: TGTGCCAGCAGCGTGGCCCCCGGCCTAGCGGGCGACGAGCAGTACTTC.

This chain links TRBV11-2 with TRBJ1-1; 7 nucleotides line up with TRBD1. Trimming took 5 bases from V and 3 from J; bases not matched to a gene: 12. Germline V gene sequence: CDR1 SGHAT, CDR2 FQNNGV. CDR3 size: 16 residues. The CDR3 coding sequence is TGTGCCAGCAGCCTCGGGACAGCATCTGGAGACACTGAAGCTTTCTTT. Translation gives CASSLGTASGDTEAFF.

This clone was seen more than once but under ten times. The CDR3 is CASSLGAGGAGNTEAFF. The CDR3 DNA reads as TGTGCCAGCAGCTTAGGGGCAGGGGGCGCCGGGAACACTGAAGCTTTCTTT. V is TRBV7-6 and J is TRBJ1-1, with 8 bases fitting TRBD1. This CDR3 is built from 17 residues. Germline V gene lookup returns CDR1 SGHVS and CDR2 FNYEAQ. V shed 1 base, J shed 1 base, and the junction held 8 bases outside the gene matches.

This chain joins TRBV9 and TRBJ1-3; no clear D. The CDR3 is made up of 12 amino acids. V lost 0 bases, J lost 6 bases, and 4 bases lay in between. CDR1 SGDLS and CDR2 YYNGEE come from the germline V gene. CDR3: CASSVGENTIYF. The CDR3 DNA sequence: TGTGCCAGCAGCGTAGGAGAAAACACCATATATTTT. Full variable domain (missing parts from reference TRBV9 and TRBJ1-3): DSGVTQTPKHLITATGQRVTLRCSPRSGDLSVYWYQQSLDQGLQFLIQYYNGEERAKGNILERFSAQQFPDLHSELNLSSLELGDSALYFCASSVGENTIYFGEGSWLTVV.

Concerning this clone itself: Its ends do not fully match the called genes, so a read error is possible. The chain combines TRBV7-7 with TRBJ2-1; 12 positions match TRBD2. Per the germline V gene, CDR1 is SSHAT and CDR2 is FNYEAQ (reference sequence). The length of the CDR3 is 15 residues. CDR3 bases: TGTGCTAGCAGTCTCACTAGCGGGAGGATCAATGAGCAGTTCTTC. Amino acid sequence: CASSLTSGRINEQFF.

This rearrangement joins TRBV9 to TRBJ2-7, with D tentatively TRBD2 (6 bases). The CDR3 loop spans 14 amino acids. Germline CDR1 is SGDLS and CDR2 is YYNGEE. V lost 4 bases and J 4 bases, leaving 15 bases between the germline ends. The CDR3 DNA reads TGTGCCAGCAGCCCCGCGGGGAGGTTGTACGAGCAGTACTTC. Its protein product is CASSPAGRLYEQYF.

The chain uses TRBV2 and TRBJ2-1, with 12 bases identical to TRBD2. V shed 3 bases, J shed 11 bases, and the junction held 8 bases outside the gene matches. Germline CDR1 reads SNHLY; CDR2 reads FYNNEI. The CDR3 is 15 residues long. The CDR3 bases are TGTGCCAGCAGTGAGAGGGGGACTAGCGGGCCTAAGCAGTTCTTC. It translates to CASSERGTSGPKQFF.

In this sample, this clone turned up a few times. The V and J genes are TRBV28 and TRBJ1-5; D gene ambiguous. CDR1 is MDHEN and CDR2 is SYDVKM in the germline V gene. V gave up 2 bases and J gave up 6 bases, with 8 bases separating them. The CDR3 is made up of 13 amino acids. The CDR3 spells CASSLGQPQPQHF. The CDR3 DNA follows: TGTGCCAGCAGTTTAGGGCAGCCTCAGCCCCAGCATTTT.

This rearrangement joins TRBV10-3 to TRBJ2-2; 7 bases align to TRBD1. From germline, CDR1 is ENHRY and CDR2 SYGVKD. V lost 10 bases and J lost 6; bases outside the gene matches: 5. CDR3 size: 12 residues. CDR3 protein: CASEDRAGELFF. CDR3 sequence (DNA): TGTGCCAGCGAAGACAGGGCCGGGGAGCTGTTTTTT.

This clone was detected only a few times. The rearrangement uses TRBV5-5 and TRBJ1-1; D might be TRBD1 (6 bases). Germline CDR1 reads SGHKS; CDR2 reads YYEKEE (reference sequence). With 2 bases removed from V and 4 bases from J, the gap between germline ends came to 18 bases. The CDR3 sequence is 16 residues long. DNA of the CDR3: TGTGCCAGCAGCTTTAATCCCCTGCAGGGGACCACTGAAGCTTTCTTT. The encoded protein is CASSFNPLQGTTEAFF.

In this sample, this clone turned up a few times. The V and J genes are TRBV15 and TRBJ1-1; D unclear. The germline CDR1 and CDR2 sequences are LNHNV and YYDKDF (reference sequence). V gave up 0 bases and J gave up 1 base, with 3 bases separating them. The CDR3 loop spans 13 amino acids. CDR3 DNA sequence: TGTGCCACCAGCAGAGATCAGAACACTGAAGCTTTCTTT. This sequence encodes CATSRDQNTEAFF.

CDR3 coding DNA: TGCGCCAGCAGCCCTCACAGGGGAACGACTTATGGCTACACCTTC. Protein sequence: CASSPHRGTTYGYTF. The chain links TRBV4-3 to TRBJ1-2; 7 nucleotides line up with TRBD1. The CDR3 totals 15 residues. Germline V gene sequence: CDR1 LGHNA, CDR2 YSLEER. The junction had 10 bases not matched to a gene; V was cut back by 4 bases and J by 5 bases.

The DNA of the CDR3 is TGTGCCAGCAGTGAGTGGCGGGAGGGCCCCAATGAGCAGTTCTTC. It encodes CASSEWREGPNEQFF. The genes are TRBV28 and TRBJ2-1, with 9 bases lining up with TRBD2. Germline loops: CDR1 MDHEN, CDR2 SYDVKM. CDR3 size: 15 residues. Trimming at V came to 5 bases and at J to 6 bases, leaving 8 bases not matched to a gene.

The V gene is TRBV19, the J gene TRBJ1-1, with TRBD1 matching 9 bases. Germline V gives CDR1 LNHDA, CDR2 SQIVND (reference sequence). After removal of 5 bases from V and 5 bases from J, the junction contained 9 bases not matched to a gene. The CDR3 contains 15 residues. The CDR3 nucleotides are TGTGCCAGTAGTTTCCTGGACAGGGGAGGTACTGAAGCTTTCTTT. Amino acid sequence: CASSFLDRGGTEAFF.

The chain combines TRBV7-2 with TRBJ2-7, with TRBD2 identical over 7 bases. CDR1 SGHTA and CDR2 FQGNSA come from the germline V gene. J lost 0 bases, V lost 0 bases, and 2 bases had no gene match. The CDR3 has 15 residues. CDR3 bases: TGTGCCAGCAGCTTAGCGGGGGGGAGCTCCTACGAGCAGTACTTC. It is translated as CASSLAGGSSYEQYF.

This rearrangement joins TRBV5-8 to TRBJ1-5, with D uncertain. In germline, CDR1 is SGHTS, CDR2 YDEGEE. CDR3 length: 13 amino acids. The ends were cut back, 2 bases at V and 4 bases at J, with 7 bases in the middle. In DNA form, the CDR3 reads TGTGCCAGCAGCTTACAGAATAATCAGCCCCAGCATTTT. Protein sequence: CASSLQNNQPQHF.

There are a few counts of this clone. The chain joins TRBV9 to TRBJ2-7, with D possibly being TRBD1 (6 bases). CDR3 length: 14 amino acids. V was pared by 3 bases and J by 1 base, with 11 bases between. The germline gives CDR1 SGDLS, CDR2 YYNGEE. The CDR3 reads CASSGTVPSYEQYF. In DNA form, the CDR3 reads TGTGCCAGCAGCGGGACAGTACCTTCCTACGAGCAGTACTTC.